A selection of T cell receptor beta chains follows, all from one sample in a study of blood T cell repertoires in COVID-19. Measured with immunoSEQ multiplex PCR; TCRdb has only the in-frame clones, and not every one. The repertoire holds 200,000 to 300,000 clones, with roughly 85% as singletons. Sequencing was done on a sample of peripheral blood. Receptors originate from a middle-aged man with COVID-19, enrolled during active disease. CDR3s include the opening cysteine and the closing phenylalanine or tryptophan. D genes are given only for firm matches. The size field is filled for only some rows; it gives once, few, many or a size class.

>.|TRBJ2-5|.|TRBV19
CASRSGAKAGETQYF
TGTGCCAGTAGGTCGGGCGCCAAGGCGGGAGAGACCCAGTACTTC
>.|TRBJ1-2|.|TRBV15
CATSVGRAGENYGYTF
TGTGCCACCAGCGTAGGGAGGGCAGGGGAGAACTATGGCTACACCTTC
>.|TRBJ2-6|.|TRBV19
CASNKGQHITSGANVLTF
TGTGCCAGCAACAAAGGACAGCATATAACCTCTGGGGCCAACGTCCTGACTTTC
>.|TRBJ1-2|.|TRBV14
CASSQEAEVYGYTF
TGTGCCAGCAGCCAAGAAGCAGAGGTCTATGGCTACACCTTC
>TRBD1|TRBJ2-7|many|TRBV5-1
CASSSGTGTGGRYEQYF
TGCGCCAGCAGCTCGGGGACCGGGACAGGGGGCCGGTACGAGCAGTACTTC
>TRBD1|TRBJ1-2|.|TRBV6-5
CASSLTGNYGYTF
TGTGCCAGCAGTTTGACAGGGAACTATGGCTACACCTTC
>TRBD1|TRBJ2-1|.|TRBV12-3/TRBV12-4
CASLAGGINEQFF
TGTGCCAGCTTAGCAGGGGGAATCAATGAGCAGTTCTTC
>TRBD1|TRBJ2-2|.|TRBV2
CANLPGQGMTGELFF
TGTGCCAACTTACCGGGACAGGGGATGACCGGGGAGCTGTTTTTT
>.|TRBJ1-5|.|TRBV4-3
CASSQDFVGATNQPQHF
TGCGCCAGCAGCCAAGATTTCGTTGGGGCCACCAATCAGCCCCAGCATTTT
>.|TRBJ2-5|.|TRBV9
CASSPPPGGKETQYF
TGTGCCAGCAGCCCCCCTCCAGGGGGGAAAGAGACCCAGTACTTC
>TRBD1|TRBJ2-2|.|TRBV5-1
CASSLEGQAGSGELFF
TGCGCCAGCAGCTTGGAGGGACAGGCTGGTTCCGGGGAGCTGTTTTTT
>.|TRBJ1-2|.|TRBV10-3
CAISESRPERGYTF
TGTGCCATCAGTGAGTCCCGACCGGAGCGGGGCTACACCTTC
>.|TRBJ1-4|.|TRBV7-2
CASSLGGGTNEKLFF
TGTGCCAGCAGCTTAGGAGGAGGTACTAATGAAAAACTGTTTTTT
>TRBD1|TRBJ1-1|.|TRBV6-5
CASKDIDRANTEAFF
TGTGCCAGCAAGGACATCGACAGGGCGAACACTGAAGCTTTCTTT
>TRBD1|TRBJ2-1|.|TRBV11-3
CASSLVGGREQFF
TGTGCCAGCAGCTTAGTAGGGGGCCGTGAGCAGTTCTTC
>TRBD1|TRBJ2-1|.|TRBV29-1
CSVLDRGLLEQFF
TGCAGCGTCCTGGACAGGGGGTTATTAGAGCAGTTCTTC
>.|TRBJ1-6|.|TRBV4-3
CASSQGLSSYNSPLHF
TGCGCCAGCAGCCAAGGACTGAGCTCCTATAATTCACCCCTCCACTTT
>.|TRBJ1-2|.|TRBV6-5
CASSYSVRAVHGYTF
TGTGCCAGCAGTTACTCCGTCAGGGCTGTCCATGGCTACACCTTC
>.|TRBJ1-1|.|TRBV18
CASSPFGGTNTEAFF
TGTGCCAGCTCACCCTTTGGGGGGACGAACACTGAAGCTTTCTTT
>.|TRBJ2-7|.|TRBV9
CASSVASGLHYEQYF
TGTGCCAGCAGCGTAGCTTCCGGACTCCACTACGAGCAGTACTTC
>.|TRBJ1-1|.|TRBV10-3
CAISDRSLMNTEAFF
TGTGCCATCAGTGACCGGTCTCTGATGAACACTGAAGCTTTCTTT
>TRBD2|TRBJ2-1|.|TRBV5-1
CASKGLAAYNEQFF
TGCGCCAGCAAGGGGCTAGCGGCTTACAATGAGCAGTTCTTC
>.|TRBJ2-1|.|TRBV5-1
CASSPVEYNEQFF
TGCGCCAGCAGCCCCGTGGAGTACAATGAGCAGTTCTTC
>.|TRBJ2-5|once|TRBV11-2
CASSQRPLGAANQETQYF
TGTGCCAGCAGCCAACGACCGTTAGGGGCGGCCAACCAAGAGACCCAGTACTTC
>.|TRBJ1-2|.|TRBV6-1
CASSEGLNALRYTF
TGTGCCAGCAGTGAAGGACTAAATGCACTACGCTACACCTTC
>.|TRBJ1-1|.|TRBV27
CASRSGGPTEAFF
TGTGCCAGCAGATCCGGGGGGCCCACTGAAGCTTTCTTT
>.|TRBJ1-1|.|TRBV7-8
CASSLAAGTEAFF
TGTGCCAGCAGCTTAGCTGCGGGCACTGAAGCTTTCTTT
>.|TRBJ1-2|.|TRBV12-3/TRBV12-4
CASIGPGEGGYTF
TGTGCCAGCATCGGTCCGGGGGAGGGTGGCTACACCTTC
>.|TRBJ2-5|.|TRBV2
CASMATHPETQYF
TGTGCCAGCATGGCCACACACCCAGAGACCCAGTACTTC
>TRBD1|TRBJ2-7|.|TRBV28
CASRAGQGFVEQYF
TGTGCCAGCAGGGCGGGACAGGGGTTCGTCGAGCAGTACTTC
>.|TRBJ2-7|.|TRBV6-5
CASRAWQGPYEQYF
TGTGCCAGCAGGGCTTGGCAGGGTCCCTACGAGCAGTACTTC
>TRBD1|TRBJ1-2|.|TRBV4-1
CASSQDRTGGYGYTF
TGCGCCAGCAGCCAAGATAGGACAGGCGGTTATGGCTACACCTTC
>TRBD1|TRBJ2-7|.|TRBV10-3
CAIRKTGDSYEQYF
TGTGCCATCAGGAAGACAGGGGACTCCTACGAGCAGTACTTC
>TRBD1|TRBJ1-1|.|TRBV30
CAWSPRTGDTEAFF
TGTGCCTGGAGCCCCAGGACAGGGGACACTGAAGCTTTCTTT
>.|TRBJ1-3|.|TRBV9
CASSVRPGGSSGNTIYF
TGTGCCAGCAGCGTAAGGCCCGGGGGGAGCTCTGGAAACACCATATATTTT
>.|TRBJ2-5|.|TRBV10-3
CAISEVLAETQYF
TGTGCCATCAGTGAAGTTCTAGCGGAGACCCAGTACTTC
>TRBD1|TRBJ1-5|.|TRBV27
CASSLRGTGGRQPQHF
TGTGCCAGCAGTTTACGCGGGACAGGGGGCAGACAGCCCCAGCATTTT
>.|TRBJ2-7|.|TRBV15
CATSRDLGGRSYEQYF
TGTGCCACCAGCAGAGATCTCGGCGGTAGGAGCTACGAGCAGTACTTC
>TRBD1|TRBJ2-1|.|TRBV10-3
CAISEGQGGNEQFF
TGTGCCATCAGTGAGGGACAGGGGGGCAATGAGCAGTTCTTC
>.|TRBJ1-6|.|TRBV2
CASSEPVFVEDSPLHF
TGTGCCAGCAGTGAACCCGTATTTGTGGAGGATTCACCCCTCCACTTT
>.|TRBJ1-3|once|TRBV6-5
CASSYTEIITGNTIYF
TGTGCCAGCAGTTACACGGAGATCATCACTGGAAACACCATATATTTT
>.|TRBJ2-7|.|TRBV5-1
CASSLAAGTFYEQYF
TGCGCCAGCAGCTTGGCCGCTGGCACCTTCTACGAGCAGTACTTC
>.|TRBJ2-1|.|TRBV29-1
CSVEGDKAYNEQFF
TGCAGCGTTGAGGGGGACAAAGCCTACAATGAGCAGTTCTTC
>TRBD2|TRBJ2-7|.|TRBV3-1/TRBV3-2
CASSQGVLTSGGAYEQYF
TGTGCCAGCAGCCAAGGGGTCTTGACTAGCGGGGGGGCCTACGAGCAGTACTTC
>.|TRBJ1-1|.|TRBV2
CASSQDRNTEAFF
TGTGCCAGCAGCCAAGACAGGAACACTGAAGCTTTCTTT
>.|TRBJ2-3|.|TRBV19
CASSIRGSTDTQYF
TGTGCCAGTAGTATACGGGGGAGCACAGATACGCAGTATTTT
>TRBD2|TRBJ2-1|.|TRBV20-1
CSASGLAGDRHNEQFF
TGCAGTGCTAGTGGCCTAGCGGGGGACCGTCACAATGAGCAGTTCTTC
>TRBD1|TRBJ1-5|.|TRBV24-1
CATSPPRQGEEHF
TGTGCCACCAGCCCACCCAGACAGGGTGAGGAGCATTTT
>TRBD1|TRBJ1-2|.|TRBV29-1
CSVDKQGAVYGYTF
TGCAGCGTAGACAAACAGGGGGCGGTCTATGGCTACACCTTC
>.|TRBJ1-1|.|TRBV6-5
CASRGSAEAFF
TGTGCCAGCAGGGGGAGTGCAGAAGCTTTCTTT
>.|TRBJ2-5|.|TRBV6-5
CASSYLGGAGETQYF
TGTGCCAGCAGTTACCTCGGAGGGGCCGGAGAGACCCAGTACTTC
>TRBD1|TRBJ2-7|once|TRBV19
CASSTGTALAEQYF
TGTGCCAGTAGTACCGGGACAGCCCTCGCCGAGCAGTACTTC
>TRBD2|TRBJ2-1|few|TRBV4-1
CASSLTGTSGFYNEQFF
TGCGCCAGCAGTCTTACCGGGACTAGCGGTTTTTACAATGAGCAGTTCTTC
>TRBD1|TRBJ2-1|.|TRBV7-2
CASSRTGNSYNEQFF
TGTGCCAGCAGCCGGACAGGGAACTCCTACAATGAGCAGTTCTTC
>.|TRBJ1-1|few|TRBV18
CASSPPVTRGAFF
TGTGCCAGCTCACCCCCCGTGACGCGGGGAGCTTTCTTT
>.|TRBJ2-5|.|TRBV29-1
CSVTPLDIVQETQYF
TGCAGCGTCACCCCCCTTGACATCGTCCAAGAGACCCAGTACTTC
>.|TRBJ1-1|.|TRBV28
CASSLVLGNTEAFF
TGTGCCAGCAGTTTGGTTCTAGGGAACACTGAAGCTTTCTTT